This T cell receptor beta chain stems from a study of blood T cell repertoires in COVID-19. The overall study: Spain, Italy and the United States supplied samples that represented acute and convalescent COVID-19.

Trimming removed 4 bases from V and 1 base from J, with 14 bases in between. The CDR3 runs 15 residues. The germline gives CDR1 SNHLY, CDR2 FYNNEI. Some clones are missing from TCRdb's copy, which holds only in-frame ones; the method was immunoSEQ multiplex PCR. Of 100,000 to 120,000 clones in the sample, 76% were seen once. The chain employs TRBV2 and TRBJ2-7, with D perhaps matching TRBD1 (6 bases). The sequenced material came from peripheral blood. This TCR derives from a woman older than 75 with acute or convalescent COVID-19. The CDR3 is CASSARTESSYEQYF. CDR3 nucleotides: TGTGCCAGCAGTGCGAGGACAGAGAGTTCCTACGAGCAGTACTTC.